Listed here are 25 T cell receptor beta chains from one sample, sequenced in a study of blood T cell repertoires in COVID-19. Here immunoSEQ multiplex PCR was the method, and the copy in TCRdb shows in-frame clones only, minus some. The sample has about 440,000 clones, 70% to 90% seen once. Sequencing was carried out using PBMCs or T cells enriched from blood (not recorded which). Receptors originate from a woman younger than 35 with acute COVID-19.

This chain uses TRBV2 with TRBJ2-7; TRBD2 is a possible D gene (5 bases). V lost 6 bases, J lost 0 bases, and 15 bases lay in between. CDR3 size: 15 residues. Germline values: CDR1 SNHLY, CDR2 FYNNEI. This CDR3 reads CASRAVAGSSYEQYF. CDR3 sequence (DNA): TGTGCCAGCAGGGCCGTGGCGGGCAGCTCCTACGAGCAGTACTTC.

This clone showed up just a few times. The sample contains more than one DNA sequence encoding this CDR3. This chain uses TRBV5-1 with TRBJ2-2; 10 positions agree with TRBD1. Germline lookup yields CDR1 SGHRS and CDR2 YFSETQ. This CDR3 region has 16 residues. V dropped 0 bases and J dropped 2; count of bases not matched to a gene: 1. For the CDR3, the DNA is TGCGCCAGCAGCTTGGGACAGGGGGCCAACACCGGGGAGCTGTTTTTT. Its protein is CASSLGQGANTGELFF.

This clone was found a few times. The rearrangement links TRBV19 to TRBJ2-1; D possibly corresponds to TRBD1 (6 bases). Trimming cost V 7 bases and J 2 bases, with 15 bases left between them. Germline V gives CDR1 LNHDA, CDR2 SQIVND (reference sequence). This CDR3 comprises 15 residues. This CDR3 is CASTWTAGAYNEQFF. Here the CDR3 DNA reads TGTGCCAGTACCTGGACAGCCGGGGCCTACAATGAGCAGTTCTTC.

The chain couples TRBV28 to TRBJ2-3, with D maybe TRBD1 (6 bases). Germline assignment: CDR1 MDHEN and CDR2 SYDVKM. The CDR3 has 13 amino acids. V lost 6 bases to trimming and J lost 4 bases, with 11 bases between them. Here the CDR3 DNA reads TGTGCCAGCAGCCTCAGGGGCCCAGATACGCAGTATTTT. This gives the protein CASSLRGPDTQYF.

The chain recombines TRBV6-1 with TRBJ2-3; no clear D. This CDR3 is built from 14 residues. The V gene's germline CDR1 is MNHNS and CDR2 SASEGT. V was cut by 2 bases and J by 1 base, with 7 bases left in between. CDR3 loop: CASSERQGTDTQYF. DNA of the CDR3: TGTGCCAGCAGTGAACGGCAGGGCACAGATACGCAGTATTTT.

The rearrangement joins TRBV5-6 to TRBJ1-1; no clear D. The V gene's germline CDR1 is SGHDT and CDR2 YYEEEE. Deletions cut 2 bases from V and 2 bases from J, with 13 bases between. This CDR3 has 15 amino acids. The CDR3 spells CASSLFSRENTEAFF. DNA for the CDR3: TGTGCCAGCAGCTTATTTTCCCGGGAAAACACTGAAGCTTTCTTT.

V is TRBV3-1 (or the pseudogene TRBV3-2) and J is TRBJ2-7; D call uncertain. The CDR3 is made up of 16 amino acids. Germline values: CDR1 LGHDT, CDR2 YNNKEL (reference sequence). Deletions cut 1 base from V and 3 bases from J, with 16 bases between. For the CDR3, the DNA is TGTGCCAGCAGCCAAGTCTGGGCAGGTTCCTACTACGAGCAGTACTTC. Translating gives CASSQVWAGSYYEQYF.

CDR3 sequence reads: CASSSLGGQGSYNEQFF. In nucleotides, the CDR3 is TGTGCCAGTAGTAGCCTCGGGGGACAGGGCTCCTACAATGAGCAGTTCTTC. The chain has TRBV19 and TRBJ2-1; 9 bases fit TRBD1. The CDR3 totals 17 residues. Germline-derived CDR1 and CDR2 are LNHDA and SQIVND (reference sequence). The trim removed 4 bases at V and 0 bases at J, leaving 7 bases unmatched.

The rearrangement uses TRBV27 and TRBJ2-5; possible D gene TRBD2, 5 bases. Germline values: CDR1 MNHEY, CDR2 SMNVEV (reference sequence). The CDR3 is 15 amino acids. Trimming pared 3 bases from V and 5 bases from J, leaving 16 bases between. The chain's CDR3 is CASSFISGIEETQYF. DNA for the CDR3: TGTGCCAGCAGTTTTATCTCGGGAATTGAGGAGACCCAGTACTTC.

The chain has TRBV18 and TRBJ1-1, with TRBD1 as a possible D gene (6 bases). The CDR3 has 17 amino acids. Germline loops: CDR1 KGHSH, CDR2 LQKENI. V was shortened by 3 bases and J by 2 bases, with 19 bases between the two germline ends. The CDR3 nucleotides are TGTGCCAGCTCACCTCAATACAGGGCTGCCGAAAACACTGAAGCTTTCTTT. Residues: CASSPQYRAAENTEAFF.

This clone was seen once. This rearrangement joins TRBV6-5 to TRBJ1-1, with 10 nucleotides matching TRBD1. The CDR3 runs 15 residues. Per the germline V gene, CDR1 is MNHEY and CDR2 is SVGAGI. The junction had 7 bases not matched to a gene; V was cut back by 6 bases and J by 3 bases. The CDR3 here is CASRRGTGVYTEAFF. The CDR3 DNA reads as TGTGCCAGCAGGAGAGGGACAGGGGTTTACACTGAAGCTTTCTTT.

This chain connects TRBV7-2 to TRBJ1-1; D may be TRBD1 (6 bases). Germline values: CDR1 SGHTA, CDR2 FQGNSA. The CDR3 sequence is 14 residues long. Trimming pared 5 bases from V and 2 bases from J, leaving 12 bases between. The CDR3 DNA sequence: TGTGCCAGCAGCGGGGACACGGTTAACACTGAAGCTTTCTTT. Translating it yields CASSGDTVNTEAFF. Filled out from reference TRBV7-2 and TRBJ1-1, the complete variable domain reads GAGVSQSPSNKVTEKGKDVELRCDPISGHTALYWYRQSLGQGLEFLIYFQGNSAPDKSGLPSDRFSAERTGGSVSTLTIQRTQQEDSAVYLCASSGDTVNTEAFFGQGTRLTVV.

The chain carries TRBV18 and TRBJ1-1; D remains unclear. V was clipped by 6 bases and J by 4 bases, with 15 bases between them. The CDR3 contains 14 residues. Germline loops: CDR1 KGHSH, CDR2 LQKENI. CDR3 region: CASSPSDGLTEAFF. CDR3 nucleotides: TGTGCCAGCTCTCCTTCGGACGGACTCACTGAAGCTTTCTTT.

This CDR3 reads CASSRQGSSYEQYF. The DNA for the CDR3 is TGTGCCAGCAGTCGACAGGGGAGCTCCTACGAGCAGTACTTC. The gene calls are TRBV6-5 and TRBJ2-7; 8 bases fit TRBD1. Germline CDR1 is MNHEY and CDR2 is SVGAGI. V was clipped by 5 bases and J by 0 bases; unmatched bases: 3. The length of the CDR3 is 14 residues.

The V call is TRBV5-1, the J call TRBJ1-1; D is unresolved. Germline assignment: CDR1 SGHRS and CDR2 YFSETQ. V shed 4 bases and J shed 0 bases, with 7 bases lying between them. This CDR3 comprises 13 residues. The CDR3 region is CASSITMNTEAFF. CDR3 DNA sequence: TGCGCCAGCAGCATTACTATGAACACTGAAGCTTTCTTT.

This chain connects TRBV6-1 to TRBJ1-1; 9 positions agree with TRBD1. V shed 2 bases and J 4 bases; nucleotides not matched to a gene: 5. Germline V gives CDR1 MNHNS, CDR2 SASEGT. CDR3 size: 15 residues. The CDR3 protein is CASSERRQGVTEAFF. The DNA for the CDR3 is TGTGCCAGCAGTGAAAGGCGACAGGGGGTCACTGAAGCTTTCTTT.

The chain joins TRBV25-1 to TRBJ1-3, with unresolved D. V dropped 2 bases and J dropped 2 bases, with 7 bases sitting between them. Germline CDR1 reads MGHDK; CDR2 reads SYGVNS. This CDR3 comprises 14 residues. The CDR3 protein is CASSETVAGNTIYF. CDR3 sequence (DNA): TGTGCCAGCAGTGAAACGGTGGCTGGAAACACCATATATTTT. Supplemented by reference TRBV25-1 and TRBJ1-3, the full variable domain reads EADIYQTPRYLVIGTGKKITLECSQTMGHDKMYWYQQDPGMELHLIHYSYGVNSTEKGDLSSESTVSRIRTEHFPLTLESARPSHTSQYLCASSETVAGNTIYFGEGSWLTVV.

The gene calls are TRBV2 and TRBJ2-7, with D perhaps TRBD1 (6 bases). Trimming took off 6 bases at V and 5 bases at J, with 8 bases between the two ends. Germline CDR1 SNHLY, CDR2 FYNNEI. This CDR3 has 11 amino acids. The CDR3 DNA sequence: TGTGCCAGCAGGGCAGGGGACGAGCAGTACTTC. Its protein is CASRAGDEQYF.

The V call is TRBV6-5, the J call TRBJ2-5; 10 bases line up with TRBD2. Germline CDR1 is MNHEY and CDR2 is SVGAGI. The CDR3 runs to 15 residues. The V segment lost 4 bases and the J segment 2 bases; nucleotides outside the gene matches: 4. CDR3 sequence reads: CASSWLAGGQETQYF. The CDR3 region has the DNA TGTGCCAGCAGTTGGTTAGCGGGGGGACAAGAGACCCAGTACTTC.

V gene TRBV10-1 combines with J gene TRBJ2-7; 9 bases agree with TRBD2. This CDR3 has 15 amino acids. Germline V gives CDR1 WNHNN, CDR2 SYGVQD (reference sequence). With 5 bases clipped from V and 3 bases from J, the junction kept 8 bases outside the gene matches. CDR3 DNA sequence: TGCGCCAGCAGTCGTAGCGGGAGAGCGAACTACGAGCAGTACTTC. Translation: CASSRSGRANYEQYF.

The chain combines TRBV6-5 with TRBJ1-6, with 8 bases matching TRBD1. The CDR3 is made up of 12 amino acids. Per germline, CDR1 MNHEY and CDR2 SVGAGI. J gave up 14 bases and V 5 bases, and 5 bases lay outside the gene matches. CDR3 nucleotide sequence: TGTGCCAGCAGTACCCAGGGGGCAGCCCTCCACTTT. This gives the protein CASSTQGAALHF.

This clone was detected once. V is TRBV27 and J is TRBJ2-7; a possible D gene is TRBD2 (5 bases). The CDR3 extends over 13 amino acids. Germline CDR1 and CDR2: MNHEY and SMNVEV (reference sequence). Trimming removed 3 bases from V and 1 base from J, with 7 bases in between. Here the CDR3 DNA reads TGTGCCAGCAGTTTTGCGGGTTCCTACGAGCAGTACTTC. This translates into CASSFAGSYEQYF.

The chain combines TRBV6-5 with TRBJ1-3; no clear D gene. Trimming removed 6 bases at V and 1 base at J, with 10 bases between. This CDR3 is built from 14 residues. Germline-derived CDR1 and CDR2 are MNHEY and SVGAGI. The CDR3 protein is CASRRTVSGNTIYF. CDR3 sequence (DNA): TGTGCCAGCAGAAGAACAGTTTCTGGAAACACCATATATTTT.

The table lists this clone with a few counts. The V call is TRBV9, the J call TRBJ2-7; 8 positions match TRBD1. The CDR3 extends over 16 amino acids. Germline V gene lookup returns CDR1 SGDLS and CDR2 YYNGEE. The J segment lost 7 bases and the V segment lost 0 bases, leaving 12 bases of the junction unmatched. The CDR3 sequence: CASSVDPAGGYREQYF. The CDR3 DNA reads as TGTGCCAGCAGCGTAGATCCCGCAGGGGGCTACAGGGAGCAGTACTTC.

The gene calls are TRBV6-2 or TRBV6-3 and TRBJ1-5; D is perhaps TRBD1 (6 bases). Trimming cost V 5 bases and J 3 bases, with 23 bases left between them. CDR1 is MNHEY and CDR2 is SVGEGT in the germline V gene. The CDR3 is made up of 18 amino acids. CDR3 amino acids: CASSRTTGPGGYNQPQHF. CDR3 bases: TGTGCCAGCAGTCGTACTACAGGGCCGGGTGGTTACAATCAGCCCCAGCATTTT.